This record concerns one TCR beta chain sequence. The data stem from a study of PD-1 blockade in mismatch repair-deficient tumors. Only in-frame clones appear in the TCRdb table, and some are missing; sequencing was by immunoSEQ multiplex PCR. This sample has around 23,000 clones; more than 80% occur once, and the top ten carry around 20%. TCRs were sequenced from a few patients responding to pembrolizumab. This clonotype was sampled from an adult with mismatch repair-deficient cancer. This material consisted of peripheral blood, taken 12 weeks after starting pembrolizumab.

This CDR3 is CASSSRDRGSTDTQYF. Here the CDR3 DNA reads TGTGCCAGCAGCTCAAGGGACAGGGGAAGCACAGATACGCAGTATTTT. This chain links TRBV11-2 with TRBJ2-3; 10 nucleotides match TRBD1. The ends lost 4 bases at V and 0 bases at J; junction bases unmatched: 4. Germline V gene sequence: CDR1 SGHAT, CDR2 FQNNGV. The length of the CDR3 is 16 residues. The variable domain in full, with the rest retrieved from reference TRBV11-2 and TRBJ2-3, is EAGVAQSPRYKIIEKRQSVAFWCNPISGHATLYWYQQILGQGPKLLIQFQNNGVVDDSQLPKDRFSAERLKGVDSTLKIQPAKLEDSAVYLCASSSRDRGSTDTQYFGPGTRLTVL.